Here is one TCR beta chain with its context. The data originate from a study of CD8+ T cells in alopecia areata. Germline-derived CDR1 and CDR2 are SGDLS and YYNGEE. The V and J ends lost 1 base and 0 bases respectively, with 16 bases between them. This CDR3 region has 17 residues. In each case, RNA was isolated and then reverse transcribed into cDNA as the sequencing template. TCRdb's table, derived via immunoSEQ multiplex PCR, lists solely in-frame clones and lacks some. The sample consists of over 150,000 clones, about 60% of them appearing once. Treatment: oral pan-JAK inhibitor, 5-10 mg twice daily.

This sequence was found in a human donor with alopecia areata. This material consisted of CD8+ T cells sorted from blood, taken at week 24, from a patient treated with tofacitinib. The chain joins TRBV9 to TRBJ1-2; tentatively, D is TRBD1 (6 bases). This CDR3 reads CASSVQNWDTTNYGYTF. The CDR3, as DNA: TGTGCCAGCAGCGTACAGAATTGGGACACTACTAACTATGGCTACACCTTC.